A selection of T cell receptor beta chains follows, all from one sample in a study of shared clonotypes between healthy human individuals. Sequencing used immunoSEQ multiplex PCR; TCRdb keeps in-frame clones, though not all of them. The data hold 150,000 to 200,000 clones, with 90% to 95% observed a single time. Sequencing was performed on naive CD4+ T cells sorted from blood. These receptors originate from a young woman in good health. Both conserved end residues are part of each CDR3. A D gene is named only where the DNA matches it firmly. The size field is filled for only some rows; it gives once, few, many or a size class.

length,J,D,size,V,CDR3,DNA
12,TRBJ1-5,NA,NA,TRBV2,CASSSRGEPQHF,TGTGCCAGCAGTTCCCGCGGCGAGCCCCAGCATTTT
13,TRBJ2-1,TRBD2,NA,TRBV28,CASSLGLAGVGFF,TGTGCCAGCAGTTTGGGGCTAGCGGGAGTGGGGTTCTTC
14,TRBJ2-7,NA,NA,TRBV7-2,CASSKPFGPDEQYF,TGTGCCAGCAGCAAGCCCTTTGGGCCGGACGAGCAGTACTTC
18,TRBJ1-2,TRBD1,NA,TRBV4-1,CASSQDWDRGVVRYGYTF,TGCGCCAGCAGCCAAGACTGGGACAGGGGTGTAGTAAGATATGGCTACACCTTC
17,TRBJ2-2,TRBD2,NA,TRBV28,CASSFPGLAGRIGELFF,TGTGCCAGCAGTTTCCCCGGACTAGCGGGAAGGATCGGGGAGCTGTTTTTT
15,TRBJ2-7,TRBD2,once,TRBV4-1,CASSQLAGGIYEQYF,TGCGCCAGCAGCCAGCTAGCGGGAGGGATCTACGAGCAGTACTTC
15,TRBJ2-6,NA,once,TRBV19,CASKIRGPGANVLTF,TGTGCCAGTAAGATCAGGGGCCCCGGGGCCAACGTCCTGACTTTC
20,TRBJ1-2,TRBD1,few,TRBV5-1,CASSLEVSGTGGADNYGYTF,TGCGCCAGCAGCTTGGAAGTGTCCGGGACAGGGGGCGCGGATAACTATGGCTACACCTTC
15,TRBJ1-3,NA,NA,TRBV7-9,CASSFSGARRDTIYF,TGTGCCAGCAGCTTTTCAGGGGCGCGACGGGACACCATATATTTT
12,TRBJ1-2,TRBD1,few,TRBV30,CAWSSTGDGYTF,TGTGCCTGGAGTTCAACAGGGGATGGCTACACCTTC
16,TRBJ2-7,TRBD2,NA,TRBV11-2,CASSFLAGGPTVEQYF,TGTGCCAGCAGCTTTTTAGCGGGAGGGCCTACAGTCGAGCAGTACTTC
18,TRBJ2-1,TRBD2,NA,TRBV7-2,CASRPPNQVAGGTGEQFF,TGTGCCAGCAGACCCCCCAACCAGGTAGCGGGAGGGACAGGTGAGCAGTTCTTC
14,TRBJ2-7,TRBD2,NA,TRBV28,CASATSGSLIEQYF,TGTGCCAGCGCTACTAGCGGGAGTCTCATTGAGCAGTACTTC
17,TRBJ1-5,NA,NA,TRBV23-1,CASSQSRGDKRDQPQHF,TGCGCCAGCAGTCAATCACGCGGGGACAAAAGGGATCAGCCCCAGCATTTT
13,TRBJ2-7,NA,NA,TRBV5-1,CASRAKDLLEQYF,TGCGCCAGCAGGGCGAAGGATTTACTAGAGCAGTACTTC
15,TRBJ1-5,NA,NA,TRBV19,CASSIGHPGNQPQHF,TGTGCCAGTAGTATCGGCCACCCCGGGAATCAGCCCCAGCATTTT
15,TRBJ2-5,NA,NA,TRBV14,CASSLLGGPQETQYF,TGTGCCAGCAGCCTCCTGGGAGGCCCCCAAGAGACCCAGTACTTC
18,TRBJ1-1,TRBD1,NA,TRBV4-1,CASSQPGRKQGTHTEAFF,TGCGCCAGCAGCCAACCCGGGCGGAAACAGGGGACCCACACTGAAGCTTTCTTT
15,TRBJ2-1,TRBD2,NA,TRBV7-3,CASSGTSGRYNEQFF,TGTGCCAGCAGCGGGACTAGCGGGCGGTACAATGAGCAGTTCTTC
14,TRBJ1-4,NA,NA,TRBV28,CASSLTATNEKLFF,TGTGCCAGCAGTTTAACCGCAACTAATGAAAAACTGTTTTTT
14,TRBJ1-4,NA,NA,TRBV7-9,CASSLAGSNEKLFF,TGTGCCAGCAGCTTAGCAGGGTCTAATGAAAAACTGTTTTTT
16,TRBJ1-2,NA,NA,TRBV9,CASSVQNRVTAYGYTF,TGTGCCAGCAGCGTCCAGAACAGGGTAACTGCCTATGGCTACACCTTC